The clone carrying this T cell receptor (beta chain) was recorded once. Antigen specificity is unknown. The sample belongs to a study of graft-versus-host responses after intestinal transplantation. Across the whole study: Each transplant was multivisceral, liver-intestinal, or isolated intestinal. The whole recipient group had anti-thymocyte globulin induction followed by tacrolimus and steroids for approximately three years.

Sequencing used immunoSEQ multiplex PCR; TCRdb keeps in-frame clones, though not all of them. This sample carries about 93,000 clones, 90% to 95% of them seen once, and the ten largest clones take about 0.5%. Germline CDR1 is SNHLY and CDR2 is FYNNEI. Deletions cut 3 bases from V and 5 bases from J, with 14 bases between. The CDR3 runs to 14 residues. Broader study findings: Declining HvG levels early post-transplant were linked to peak circulating GvH clone levels. Some GvH clones were seen earlier in gut or blood, suggesting intestinal origin.

The source is a human donor who received an intestinal transplant. The chain is built from TRBV2 and TRBJ2-7; tentative D call: TRBD1 (5 bases). The sequences come from unstimulated CD8+ T cells sorted from spleen or lymph node cells, collected before intestinal transplant. Written as DNA, the CDR3 is TGTGCCAGCAGTGATGTGCAGACAGTCGACGAGCAGTACTTC. Protein: CASSDVQTVDEQYF.